A selection of T cell receptor beta chains follows, all from one sample in a study of Graves' ophthalmopathy and Graves' hyperthyroidism. TCRdb ran MiXCR on the multiplex PCR reads and lists one entry per CDR3 protein. Of about 1.1 million distinct CDR3 sequences listed, 35% to 40% are singletons. The sample taken for sequencing was peripheral blood or thyroid tissue (not recorded which). The receptor source for this set is an adult man with Graves' hyperthyroidism. Each CDR3 is given with its conserved first and last residue. Each record gives: V gene, clone size, D gene, J gene, CDR3 protein, CDR3 DNA. D genes are given only for firm matches. Clone size is shown for a subset of rows, as once, few, many or a class of expanded clone.

V gene: TRBV20-1
clone size: NA
D gene: NA
J gene: TRBJ2-7
CDR3 protein: CSARDFGTTYEQYF
CDR3 DNA: TGCAGTGCTAGAGATTTCGGGACAACCTACGAGCAGTACTTC

V gene: TRBV5-1
clone size: few
D gene: TRBD1
J gene: TRBJ1-4
CDR3 protein: CASSLEGAINEKLFF
CDR3 DNA: TGCGCCAGCAGCTTGGAGGGGGCTATTAATGAAAAACTGTTTTTT

V gene: TRBV7-9
clone size: NA
D gene: NA
J gene: TRBJ1-1
CDR3 protein: CASSSGDRNTEAFF
CDR3 DNA: TGTGCCAGCAGCTCCGGGGACCGGAACACTGAAGCTTTCTTT

V gene: TRBV5-1
clone size: NA
D gene: NA
J gene: TRBJ2-7
CDR3 protein: CASSLVSDAYEQHF
CDR3 DNA: TGCGCCAGCAGCTTGGTGTCGGACGCCTACGAGCAGCACTTC

V gene: TRBV7-2
clone size: NA
D gene: NA
J gene: TRBJ1-1
CDR3 protein: CASIPMGLDTEAFF
CDR3 DNA: TGTGCCAGCATCCCGATGGGGCTCGACACTGAAGCTTTCTTT

V gene: TRBV7-9
clone size: many
D gene: NA
J gene: TRBJ2-2
CDR3 protein: CASSLNRVVSGELFF
CDR3 DNA: TGTGCCAGCAGCTTGAACAGGGTTGTGTCCGGGGAGCTGTTTTTT

V gene: TRBV7-8
clone size: few
D gene: TRBD1
J gene: TRBJ1-2
CDR3 protein: CASSLRETGPGLDGGDYGYTF
CDR3 DNA: TGTGCCAGCAGCTTAAGGGAGACAGGGCCGGGATTAGACGGGGGAGACTATGGCTACACCTTC

V gene: TRBV30
clone size: NA
D gene: TRBD1
J gene: TRBJ1-1
CDR3 protein: CAWSVEAGGWPEAFF
CDR3 DNA: TGTGCCTGGAGTGTCGAGGCAGGGGGCTGGCCTGAAGCTTTCTTT

V gene: TRBV7-9
clone size: NA
D gene: NA
J gene: TRBJ2-4
CDR3 protein: CASFRSGIQYF
CDR3 DNA: TGTGCCAGCTTCAGGAGCGGCATTCAGTACTTC

V gene: TRBV15
clone size: NA
D gene: NA
J gene: TRBJ1-1
CDR3 protein: CATSGDLADTEAFF
CDR3 DNA: TGTGCCACCAGCGGAGATCTTGCGGACACTGAAGCTTTCTTT

V gene: TRBV19
clone size: few
D gene: TRBD2
J gene: TRBJ2-2
CDR3 protein: CASRAHPPLAGEHTGELFF
CDR3 DNA: TGTGCCAGTAGGGCCCACCCCCCCCTAGCGGGAGAGCACACCGGGGAGCTGTTTTTT

V gene: TRBV7-2
clone size: many
D gene: TRBD1
J gene: TRBJ2-7
CDR3 protein: CAIRLMDRVNEQYF
CDR3 DNA: TGTGCCATCCGCCTCATGGACAGGGTTAACGAGCAGTACTTC

V gene: TRBV3-1
clone size: NA
D gene: NA
J gene: TRBJ1-1
CDR3 protein: CASSQGEVNTEAFF
CDR3 DNA: TGTGCCAGCAGCCAAGGGGAAGTGAACACTGAAGCTTTCTTT

V gene: TRBV5-4
clone size: NA
D gene: TRBD2
J gene: TRBJ2-7
CDR3 protein: CASSFELANTYEQYF
CDR3 DNA: TGTGCCAGCAGCTTCGAACTAGCGAATACCTACGAGCAGTACTTC

V gene: TRBV10-1
clone size: many
D gene: NA
J gene: TRBJ2-7
CDR3 protein: CASSGKADLSYEQYF
CDR3 DNA: TGCGCCAGCAGTGGGAAGGCAGACCTCTCCTACGAGCAGTACTTC

V gene: TRBV30
clone size: many
D gene: NA
J gene: TRBJ1-1
CDR3 protein: CAWSSGVNTEAFF
CDR3 DNA: TGTGCCTGGAGTAGCGGAGTGAACACTGAAGCTTTCTTT

V gene: TRBV20-1
clone size: few
D gene: NA
J gene: TRBJ2-5
CDR3 protein: CSASTVNTGAQETQYF
CDR3 DNA: TGCAGTGCCTCGACAGTGAACACCGGGGCACAAGAGACCCAGTACTTC

V gene: TRBV12-5
clone size: NA
D gene: TRBD1
J gene: TRBJ1-2
CDR3 protein: CASGLGQGAPYGYTF
CDR3 DNA: TGTGCTAGTGGTTTGGGTCAGGGGGCCCCCTATGGCTACACCTTC

V gene: TRBV10-3
clone size: many
D gene: NA
J gene: TRBJ1-4
CDR3 protein: CAISAQDRGHEKLFF
CDR3 DNA: TGTGCCATCAGTGCCCAGGACCGAGGCCATGAAAAACTGTTTTTT

V gene: TRBV10-3
clone size: NA
D gene: NA
J gene: TRBJ2-2
CDR3 protein: CAGGGGGGGELFF
CDR3 DNA: TGTGCCGGCGGAGGAGGGGGCGGTGGGGAGCTGTTTTTT

V gene: TRBV9
clone size: few
D gene: TRBD2
J gene: TRBJ2-3
CDR3 protein: CASTGLAGTRTDTQYF
CDR3 DNA: TGTGCCAGCACCGGACTAGCGGGGACCCGCACAGATACGCAGTATTTT

V gene: TRBV10-3
clone size: NA
D gene: NA
J gene: TRBJ2-7
CDR3 protein: CAISESGQYF
CDR3 DNA: TGTGCCATCAGTGAGTCTGGGCAGTACTTC

V gene: TRBV6-5
clone size: NA
D gene: NA
J gene: TRBJ2-2
CDR3 protein: CASSRPGAALNTGELFF
CDR3 DNA: TGTGCCAGCAGTCGCCCTGGAGCGGCGCTGAACACCGGGGAGCTGTTTTTT

V gene: TRBV5-5
clone size: few
D gene: TRBD1
J gene: TRBJ2-7
CDR3 protein: CASSPRQGAVYEQYF
CDR3 DNA: TGTGCCAGCAGCCCGAGACAGGGGGCGGTTTACGAGCAGTACTTC

V gene: TRBV30
clone size: NA
D gene: TRBD1
J gene: TRBJ1-4
CDR3 protein: CAWSPEQGAGEKLFF
CDR3 DNA: TGTGCCTGGAGTCCAGAACAGGGGGCAGGTGAAAAACTGTTTTTT

V gene: TRBV12-3/TRBV12-4
clone size: many
D gene: NA
J gene: TRBJ1-6
CDR3 protein: CASSLTANSNSPLHF
CDR3 DNA: TGTGCCAGCAGTTTAACCGCAAATAGTAATTCACCCCTCCACTTT

V gene: TRBV29-1
clone size: many
D gene: NA
J gene: TRBJ1-6
CDR3 protein: CSRWGLGNSPLHF
CDR3 DNA: TGCAGCCGGTGGGGGCTGGGGAATTCACCCCTCCACTTT

V gene: TRBV20-1
clone size: few
D gene: TRBD1
J gene: TRBJ2-7
CDR3 protein: CSAFSPGTGAYEQYF
CDR3 DNA: TGCAGTGCTTTTTCCCCCGGGACAGGGGCCTACGAGCAGTACTTC

V gene: TRBV4-1
clone size: NA
D gene: NA
J gene: TRBJ1-5
CDR3 protein: CASSQARAGDQPQHF
CDR3 DNA: TGCGCCAGCAGCCAAGCCAGGGCTGGGGATCAGCCCCAGCATTTT